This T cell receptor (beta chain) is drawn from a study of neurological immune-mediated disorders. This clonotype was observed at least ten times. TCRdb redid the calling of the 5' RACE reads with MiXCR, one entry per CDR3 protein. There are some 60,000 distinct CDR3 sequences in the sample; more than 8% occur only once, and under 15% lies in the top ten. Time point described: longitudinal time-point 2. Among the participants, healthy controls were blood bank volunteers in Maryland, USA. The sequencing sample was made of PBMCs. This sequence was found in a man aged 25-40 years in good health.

CDR3 coding DNA: TGTGCCAGCAGCCCCGGACAGAGGATATACGAGCAGTACTTC. Translated: CASSPGQRIYEQYF. This rearrangement joins TRBV28 to TRBJ2-7, with a tentative D call TRBD1 (6 bases). V gave up 6 bases and J gave up 4 bases, with 16 bases separating them. Germline assignment: CDR1 MDHEN and CDR2 SYDVKM. This CDR3 is built from 14 residues.